The next 15 T cell receptor beta chains were all read from a single sample in a study of breast tumors, draining lymph nodes, adjacent tissues. TCRdb processed the multiplex PCR reads anew with MiXCR; each CDR3 protein has one entry. The top ten hold 3.5% to 4.5% of the sample, which has 150,000 to 200,000 distinct CDR3 sequences, about 33% seen once. Samples came from axillary lymph nodes draining the breast cancer. Sequencing was performed on axillary lymph node tissue. Receptors originate from a female donor with breast cancer. Some clones in this sample may be carry-over from other donors' samples.

This chain joins TRBV3-1 and TRBJ1-2; D gene ambiguous. Germline assignment: CDR1 LGHDT and CDR2 YNNKEL (reference sequence). Trimming removed 0 bases from V and 4 bases from J, with 9 bases in between. This CDR3 region has 14 residues. For the CDR3, the DNA is TGTGCCAGCAGCCAAGACACGTTGAGCTATGGCTACACCTTC. This gives the protein CASSQDTLSYGYTF.

The chain joins TRBV20-1 to TRBJ1-5; D is undetermined. Trimming took 1 base from V and 5 from J, leaving 12 bases between them. Germline-derived CDR1 and CDR2 are DFQATT and SNEGSKA (reference sequence). The CDR3 spans 14 residues. The CDR3 region has the DNA TGCAGTGCTAGAGGACTGGAATCGGATCAGCCCCAGCATTTT. Encoded protein: CSARGLESDQPQHF.

This chain uses TRBV12-3 or TRBV12-4 with TRBJ2-5, with TRBD2 matching over 12 bases. V lost 4 bases to trimming and J lost 5 bases; unmatched junction nucleotides: 5. The CDR3 contains 15 residues. In DNA, the CDR3 is TGTGCCAGCAGTTCTAGCGGGAGGGCCGGGGAGACCCAGTACTTC. Amino acids: CASSSSGRAGETQYF.

This rearrangement joins TRBV2 to TRBJ2-7, with D perhaps matching TRBD1 or TRBD2 (5 bases each). V lost 6 bases, J lost 0 bases, and 15 bases lay in between. The CDR3 loop spans 15 amino acids. Germline CDR1 is SNHLY and CDR2 is FYNNEI. The CDR3 DNA reads as TGTGCCAGCAGGGAACCGCCAGGGAGCTCCTACGAGCAGTACTTC. Its protein is CASREPPGSSYEQYF.

In this sample, this clonotype turned up many times. V and J are TRBV5-8 and TRBJ2-6; 8 bases align to TRBD1. V shed 3 bases, J shed 0 bases, and the junction held 2 bases outside the gene matches. The germline CDR1 and CDR2 sequences are SGHTS and YDEGEE. CDR3 length: 16 amino acids. DNA for the CDR3: TGTGCCAGCAGCTGGACAGGGAGCTCTGGGGCCAACGTCCTGACTTTC. It yields the protein CASSWTGSSGANVLTF.

This clonotype was observed at least ten times. V gene TRBV9 combines with J gene TRBJ2-2, with 14 bases matching TRBD2. The ends lost 4 bases at V and 6 bases at J; junction bases unmatched: 8. The CDR3 extends over 17 amino acids. From germline, CDR1 is SGDLS and CDR2 YYNGEE. The CDR3 DNA sequence: TGTGCCAGCAGCCCAGGGGGACTAGCGGGAGCGGCCGGGGAGCTGTTTTTT. This codes for CASSPGGLAGAAGELFF.

This clonotype appeared many times. This sequence joins TRBV20-1 and TRBJ2-7, with TRBD1 matching 12 bases. CDR3 length equals 14 residues. CDR1 is DFQATT and CDR2 is SNEGSKA in the germline V gene (reference sequence). Trimming at V came to 6 bases and at J to 3 bases, leaving 6 bases not matched to a gene. This CDR3 reads CSARGQGANYEQYF. In DNA form, the CDR3 reads TGCAGTGCAAGGGGACAGGGGGCAAACTACGAGCAGTACTTC.

This clonotype has a handful of counts. J is TRBJ2-5 and V is TRBV2; TRBD2 agrees at 7 bases. Germline CDR1 is SNHLY and CDR2 is FYNNEI. The V segment lost 4 bases and the J segment 5 bases; nucleotides outside the gene matches: 4. This CDR3 has 13 amino acids. CDR3 DNA sequence: TGTGCCAGCAGTGCCTCCGGGAGGGAGACCCAGTACTTC. It encodes CASSASGRETQYF. Complete variable domain (other parts from reference TRBV2 and TRBJ2-5): EPEVTQTPSHQVTQMGQEVILRCVPISNHLYFYWYRQILGQKVEFLVSFYNNEISEKSEIFDDQFSVERPDGSNFTLKIRSTKLEDSAMYFCASSASGRETQYFGPGTRLLVL.

A word on this clonotype: This may be a read error: a much more frequent sequence differs by one nucleotide. The chain joins TRBV9 to TRBJ2-7, with TRBD2 identical over 7 bases. Germline V CDR1 and CDR2: SGDLS, YYNGEE. The CDR3 contains 15 residues. DNA for the CDR3: TGTGCCAGCAGCCCCCCAGCGGGGCCTACCTACGAGCCGTACTTC. Encoded protein: CASSPPAGPTYEPYF.

This clonotype was detected a few times. V is TRBV6-2 or TRBV6-3 and J is TRBJ2-1, with D possibly being TRBD2 (6 bases). CDR3 length: 15 amino acids. Trimming pared 6 bases from V and 5 bases from J, leaving 17 bases between. CDR1 is MNHEY, CDR2 SVGEGT, per germline. Here the CDR3 DNA reads TGTGCCAGCAGGGCCTACTTCACGGGGGACAATGAGCAGTTCTTC. This codes for CASRAYFTGDNEQFF.

This clonotype has at least ten counts. This sequence joins TRBV7-3 and TRBJ2-2, with D possibly called TRBD1 or TRBD2 (5 bases each). CDR1 and CDR2 (germline): SGHTA, FQGTGA. Trimming stripped 0 bases from V and 8 bases from J, with 13 bases between. There are 15 residues in the CDR3. In DNA, the CDR3 is TGTGCCAGCAGCTTAACGCCGGGACCGGGGGGGGAGCTGTTTTTT. Its protein product is CASSLTPGPGGELFF.

This clonotype was seen many times. This sequence joins TRBV18 and TRBJ1-3, with 8 bases fitting TRBD1. V shed 3 bases, J shed 6 bases, and the junction held 10 bases outside the gene matches. Germline loops: CDR1 KGHSH, CDR2 LQKENI. This CDR3 has 16 amino acids. In DNA form, the CDR3 reads TGTGCCAGCTCACCGGCGGGCAGGGGGCTATCAAACACCATATATTTT. It encodes CASSPAGRGLSNTIYF.

This clonotype occurred a few times. A junction end diverges from the germline sequence, so it may reflect a read error. This sequence joins TRBV7-8 and TRBJ2-7, with TRBD2 identical over 9 bases. This CDR3 is 16 amino acids long. Germline V gene sequence: CDR1 SGHVS, CDR2 FQNEAQ. In nucleotides, the CDR3 is TGTGCCAGCAGCTTTCTTAGCGGGGGTGGCTCCTACGAGCAGCACTTC. Protein product: CASSFLSGGGSYEQHF.

There are many counts of this clonotype. DNA of the CDR3: TGTGCCAGCAGCTTAGAATTGATACAGGGAAACACCATATATTTT. This codes for CASSLELIQGNTIYF. V is TRBV11-2 and J is TRBJ1-3, with D unclear. The CDR3 is made up of 15 amino acids. The V and J ends lost 0 bases and 4 bases respectively, with 10 bases between them. In germline, CDR1 is SGHAT, CDR2 FQNNGV.

This clonotype was seen many times. The rearrangement links TRBV29-1 to TRBJ2-1, with D perhaps matching TRBD1 (5 bases). CDR3 size: 11 residues. With 4 bases removed from V and 12 bases from J, the gap between germline ends came to 13 bases. Germline loops: CDR1 SQVTM, CDR2 ANQGSEA. The CDR3 DNA follows: TGCAGCGTTGGGGGCCCGAGAGGGCAGTTCTTC. It encodes CSVGGPRGQFF.